This TCR beta chain was identified during a study of control samples from healthy donors and cancer patients. Sequencing was performed with immunoSEQ multiplex PCR; in TCRdb, only in-frame clones are kept and a portion is missing. The repertoire holds 70,000 to 75,000 clones, approximately 94% seen once, with over 2.5% in the top ten. In germline, CDR1 is SGHTA, CDR2 FQGNSA. V shed 5 bases and J 13 bases; nucleotides not matched to a gene: 13. The CDR3 runs to 14 residues. The clonotype comes from a young woman in good health. The material sequenced was blood. The chain has TRBV7-2 and TRBJ1-4; 7 bases fit TRBD1. The CDR3 DNA reads TGTGCCAGCAGCAAAGGGGGCTCCGAACAAAGACTGTTTTTT. As protein: CASSKGGSEQRLFF.